The 18 T cell receptor beta chains given below trace back to one sample, sequenced in a study of OX40 agonist ivuxolimab in advanced cancers. Here immunoSEQ multiplex PCR was the method, and the copy in TCRdb shows in-frame clones only, minus some. The sample consists of some 10,000 clones, about 81% of them appearing once. The starting material was CD4+ or CD8+ T cells sorted from blood, obtained in a trial of the OX40 agonist ivuxolimab. The receptors were sampled from an adult with an advanced solid tumor such as melanoma, head and neck, liver or kidney cancer.

The V call is TRBV11-3, the J call TRBJ2-7, with D maybe TRBD1 (6 bases). The CDR3 length is 12 residues. The germline V gene has CDR1 SGHNT and CDR2 YENEEA. Trimming left V 4 bases short and J 9 bases short, with 13 bases between. In DNA, the CDR3 is TGTGCCAGCAGCTGGATCCGGGACACGCAGTACTTC. Protein: CASSWIRDTQYF.

This rearrangement joins TRBV7-2 to TRBJ2-1, with 8 nucleotides matching TRBD2. After removal of 5 bases from V and 5 bases from J, the junction contained 5 bases not matched to a gene. CDR3 length equals 14 residues. Germline V gene sequence: CDR1 SGHTA, CDR2 FQGNSA. Here the CDR3 DNA reads TGTGCCAGCAGCCCAGGACTAGCAGACAATGAGCAGTTCTTC. Translated: CASSPGLADNEQFF.

This clone was recorded a few times. The CDR3 DNA reads as TGTGCCAGCAGTTCATCGGGGACAGGGAAGTCTAGCTATGGCTACACCTTC. Its protein product is CASSSSGTGKSSYGYTF. This chain connects TRBV27 to TRBJ1-2; 9 positions match TRBD1. J gave up 4 bases and V 4 bases, and 13 bases lay outside the gene matches. CDR3 length: 17 amino acids. CDR1 and CDR2 (germline): MNHEY, SMNVEV (reference sequence).

V gene TRBV19 combines with J gene TRBJ1-1, with D maybe TRBD1 (5 bases). This CDR3 is built from 13 residues. The V gene lost 1 base and the J gene lost 4 bases, with 7 bases spanning the gap. The germline V gene encodes CDR1 LNHDA and CDR2 SQIVND (reference sequence). The CDR3 nucleotides are TGTGCCAGTAGTATAGGGGGGGGCACTGAAGCTTTCTTT. Encoded protein: CASSIGGGTEAFF.

V usage is TRBV27 and J usage is TRBJ1-1; D gene ambiguous. Trimming stripped 5 bases from V and 4 bases from J, with 5 bases between. CDR1 and CDR2 (germline): MNHEY, SMNVEV (reference sequence). The CDR3 is made up of 11 amino acids. The CDR3 region is CASSKGTEAFF. CDR3 nucleotide sequence: TGTGCCAGCAGTAAGGGCACTGAAGCTTTCTTT.

This chain uses TRBV29-1 with TRBJ1-1; D is undetermined. The CDR3 extends over 12 amino acids. Trimming took off 3 bases at V and 5 bases at J, with 10 bases between the two ends. CDR1 is SQVTM, CDR2 ANQGSEA, per germline. CDR3 loop: CSVEAGGTEAFF. The DNA for the CDR3 is TGCAGCGTTGAGGCAGGCGGGACTGAAGCTTTCTTT.

The chain links TRBV5-8 to TRBJ1-2, with TRBD1 as a possible D gene (6 bases). V was clipped by 1 base and J by 2 bases, with 18 bases between them. The CDR3 extends over 17 amino acids. Germline V gives CDR1 SGHTS, CDR2 YDEGEE. In DNA form, the CDR3 reads TGTGCCAGCAGCTTGTTCGGGACATGGGAATGGAACTATGGCTACACCTTC. Its protein product is CASSLFGTWEWNYGYTF.

This chain joins TRBV19 and TRBJ2-3; weak D call: TRBD2 (5 bases). Germline V gives CDR1 LNHDA, CDR2 SQIVND (reference sequence). The CDR3 totals 14 residues. Trimming shortened V by 2 bases and J by 2 bases, and 8 bases separated the two germline ends. The CDR3 loop reads CASSINGVTDTQYF. The CDR3 region has the DNA TGTGCCAGTAGTATAAACGGGGTCACAGATACGCAGTATTTT.

This clone occurred a few times. This chain joins TRBV4-2 and TRBJ1-2; 12 bases line up with TRBD1. V gave up 0 bases and J gave up 4 bases; unmatched junction bases: 3. The CDR3 consists of 16 residues. Germline CDR1 is LGHNA and CDR2 is YNFKEQ. CDR3: CASSQEGTGGSYGYTF. Written as DNA, the CDR3 is TGTGCCAGCAGCCAAGAAGGGACAGGGGGCAGCTATGGCTACACCTTC.

The chain combines TRBV2 with TRBJ2-5, with a possible D match to TRBD1 (6 bases). The V and J ends lost 2 bases and 5 bases respectively, with 18 bases between them. Germline loops: CDR1 SNHLY, CDR2 FYNNEI. The CDR3 sequence is 16 residues long. This chain's CDR3 is CASSELGIRGKETQYF. As DNA, the CDR3 is TGTGCCAGCAGTGAACTTGGGATCAGGGGAAAGGAGACCCAGTACTTC.

The gene calls are TRBV27 and TRBJ2-2; D possibly corresponds to TRBD2 (5 bases). Germline V gene data show CDR1 as MNHEY and CDR2 as SMNVEV (reference sequence). CDR3 size: 16 residues. V was pared by 3 bases and J by 5 bases, with 16 bases between. CDR3 sequence reads: CASSFLLALATGELFF. CDR3 DNA sequence: TGTGCCAGCAGTTTCCTCCTCGCCTTAGCGACCGGGGAGCTGTTTTTT.

The chain employs TRBV7-9 and TRBJ1-2, with 10 bases identical to TRBD1. Trimming removed 8 bases from V and 6 bases from J; junction bases left unmatched: 9. Per the germline V gene, CDR1 is SEHNR and CDR2 is FQNEAQ (reference sequence). The length of the CDR3 is 14 residues. CDR3 DNA sequence: TGTGCCAGCCAAAGACAGGGGGCAAAGGATGGCTACACCTTC. Translation gives CASQRQGAKDGYTF.

V is TRBV29-1 and J is TRBJ2-1, with 13 bases identical to TRBD2. V lost 6 bases, J lost 0 bases, and 5 bases stayed unmatched. Per germline, CDR1 SQVTM and CDR2 ANQGSEA. This CDR3 is 16 amino acids long. CDR3 protein: CSVEGLAGSSYNEQFF. In DNA form, the CDR3 reads TGCAGCGTCGAGGGACTAGCGGGGAGCTCCTACAATGAGCAGTTCTTC.

V and J are TRBV30 and TRBJ2-3; 10 bases map to TRBD2. The CDR3 has 15 residues. From germline, CDR1 is GTSNPN and CDR2 SVGIG (reference sequence). V dropped 2 bases and J dropped 1; count of bases not matched to a gene: 3. The CDR3 is CAWSTGTSGTDTQYF. Here the CDR3 DNA reads TGTGCCTGGAGTACCGGGACTAGCGGCACAGATACGCAGTATTTT.

The chain is built from TRBV30 and TRBJ1-4; possibly TRBD1 for D (6 bases). V gave up 0 bases and J gave up 8 bases, with 13 bases separating them. The CDR3 has 14 residues. Germline V gives CDR1 GTSNPN, CDR2 SVGIG (reference sequence). The CDR3 sequence is CAWSVRGRYEKLFF. DNA for the CDR3: TGTGCCTGGAGTGTACGGGGGCGATACGAAAAACTGTTTTTT. The variable domain in full, completed from reference TRBV30 and TRBJ1-4, reads SQTIHQWPATLVQPVGSPLSLECTVEGTSNPNLYWYRQAAGRGLQLLFYSVGIGQISSEVPQNLSASRPQDRQFILSSKKLLLSDSGFYLCAWSVRGRYEKLFFGSGTQLSVL.

This chain joins TRBV2 and TRBJ2-2; D not certain. This CDR3 contains 12 residues. In germline, CDR1 is SNHLY, CDR2 FYNNEI. The CDR3 region is CAIDIGTGELFF. CDR3 nucleotide sequence: TGTGCAATCGATATAGGGACCGGGGAGCTGTTTTTT.

The chain employs TRBV6-1 and TRBJ1-5; unclear D gene. Looked up from germline, CDR1 is MNHNS and CDR2 is SASEGT. The ends were cut back, 6 bases at V and 6 bases at J, with 12 bases in the middle. The CDR3 spans 13 residues. Here the CDR3 reads CASRPSGFQPQHF. CDR3 in DNA: TGTGCCAGCAGGCCCTCGGGGTTTCAGCCCCAGCATTTT.

The chain couples TRBV7-3 to TRBJ2-1; 8 positions agree with TRBD2. Germline V gene sequence: CDR1 SGHTA, CDR2 FQGTGA. There are 15 residues in the CDR3. Unmatched junction bases numbered 3, after V lost 1 base and J lost 4 bases. This chain's CDR3 is CASSLNGGEYNEQFF. The CDR3 DNA reads TGTGCCAGCAGCTTAAACGGGGGGGAATACAATGAGCAGTTCTTC.